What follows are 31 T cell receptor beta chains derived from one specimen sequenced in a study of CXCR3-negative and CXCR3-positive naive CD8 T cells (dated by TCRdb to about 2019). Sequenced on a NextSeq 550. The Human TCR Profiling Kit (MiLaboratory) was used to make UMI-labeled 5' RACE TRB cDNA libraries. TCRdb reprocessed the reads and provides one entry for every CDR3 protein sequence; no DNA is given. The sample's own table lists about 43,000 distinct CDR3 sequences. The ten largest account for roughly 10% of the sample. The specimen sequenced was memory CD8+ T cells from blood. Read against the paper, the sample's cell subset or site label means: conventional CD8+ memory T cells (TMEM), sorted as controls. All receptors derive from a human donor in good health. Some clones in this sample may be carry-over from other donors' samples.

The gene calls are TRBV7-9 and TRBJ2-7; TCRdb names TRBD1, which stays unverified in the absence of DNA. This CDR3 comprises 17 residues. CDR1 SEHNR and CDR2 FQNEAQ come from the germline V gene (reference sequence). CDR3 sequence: CASSYLSGQGSAYEQYF. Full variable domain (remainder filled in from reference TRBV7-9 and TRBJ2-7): DTGVSQNPRHKITKRGQNVTFRCDPISEHNRLYWYRQTLGQGPEFLTYFQNEAQLEKSRLLSDRFSAERPKGSFSTLEIQRTEQGDSAMYLCASSYLSGQGSAYEQYFGPGTRLTVT.

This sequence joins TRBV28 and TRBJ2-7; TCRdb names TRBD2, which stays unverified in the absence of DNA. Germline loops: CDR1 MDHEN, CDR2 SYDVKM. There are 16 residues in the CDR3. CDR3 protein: CASSSLPGLAAYEQYF.

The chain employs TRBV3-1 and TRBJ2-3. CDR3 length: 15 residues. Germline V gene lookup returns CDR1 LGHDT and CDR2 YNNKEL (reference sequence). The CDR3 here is CASSSSISSTDTQYF.

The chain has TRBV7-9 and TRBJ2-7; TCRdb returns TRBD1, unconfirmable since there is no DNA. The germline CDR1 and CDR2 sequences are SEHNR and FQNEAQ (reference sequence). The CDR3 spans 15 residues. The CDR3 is CASSLVGQGAYEQYF.

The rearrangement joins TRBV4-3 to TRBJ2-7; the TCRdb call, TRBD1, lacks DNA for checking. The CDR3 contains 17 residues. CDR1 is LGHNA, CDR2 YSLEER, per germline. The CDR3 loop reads CASSQDRVGQPKYEQYF.

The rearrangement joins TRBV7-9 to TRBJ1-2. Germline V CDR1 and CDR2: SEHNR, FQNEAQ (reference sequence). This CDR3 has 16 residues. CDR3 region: CASSLGGLVGVYGYTF.

The CDR3: CSVDRGTGELFF. This rearrangement joins TRBV29-1 to TRBJ2-2; TCRdb selects TRBD1, and the lack of DNA leaves this call unchecked. Germline loops: CDR1 SQVTM, CDR2 ANQGSEA. CDR3 length: 12 amino acids.

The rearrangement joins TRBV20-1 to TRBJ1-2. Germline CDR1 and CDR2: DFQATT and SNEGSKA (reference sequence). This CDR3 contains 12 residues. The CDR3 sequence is CSARSSAYGYTF.

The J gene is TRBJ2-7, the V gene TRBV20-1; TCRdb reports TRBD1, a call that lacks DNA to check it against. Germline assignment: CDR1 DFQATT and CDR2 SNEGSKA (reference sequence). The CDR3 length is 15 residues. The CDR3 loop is CSARDLGTEYGEQHF.

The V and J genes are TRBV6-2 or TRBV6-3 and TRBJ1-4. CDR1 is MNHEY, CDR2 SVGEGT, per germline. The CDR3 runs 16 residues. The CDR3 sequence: CASSYSSQATNEKLFF.

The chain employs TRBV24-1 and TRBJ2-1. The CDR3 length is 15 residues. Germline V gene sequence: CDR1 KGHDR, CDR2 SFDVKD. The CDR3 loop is CATSDWGISYNEQFF.

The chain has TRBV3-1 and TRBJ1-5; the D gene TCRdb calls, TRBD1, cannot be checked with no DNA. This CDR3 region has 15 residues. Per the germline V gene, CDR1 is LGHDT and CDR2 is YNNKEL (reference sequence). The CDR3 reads CASSKQGAGNQPQHF. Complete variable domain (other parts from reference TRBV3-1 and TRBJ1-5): DTAVSQTPKYLVTQMGNDKSIKCEQNLGHDTMYWYKQDSKKFLKIMFSYNNKELIINETVPNRFSPKSPDKAHLNLHINSLELGDSAVYFCASSKQGAGNQPQHFGDGTRLSIL.

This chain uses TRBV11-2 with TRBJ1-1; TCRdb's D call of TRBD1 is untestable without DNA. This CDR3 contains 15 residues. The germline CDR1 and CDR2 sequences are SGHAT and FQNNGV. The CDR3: CASSLWGNTNTEAFF.

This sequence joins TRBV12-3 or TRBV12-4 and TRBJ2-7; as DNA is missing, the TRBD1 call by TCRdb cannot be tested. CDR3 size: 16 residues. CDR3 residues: CASSLAQQGATYEQYF.

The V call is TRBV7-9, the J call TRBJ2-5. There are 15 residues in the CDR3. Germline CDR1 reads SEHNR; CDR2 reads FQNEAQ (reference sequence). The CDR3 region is CASSLGSGRTETQYF.

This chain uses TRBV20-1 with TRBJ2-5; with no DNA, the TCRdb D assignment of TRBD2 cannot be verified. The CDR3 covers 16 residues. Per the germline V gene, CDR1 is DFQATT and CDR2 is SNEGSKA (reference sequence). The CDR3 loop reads CSAWGLAGGLQETQYF.

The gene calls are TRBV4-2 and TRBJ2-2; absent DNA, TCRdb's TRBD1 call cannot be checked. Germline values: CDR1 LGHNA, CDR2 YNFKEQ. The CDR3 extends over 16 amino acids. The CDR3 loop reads CASSQVTEPNTGELFF.

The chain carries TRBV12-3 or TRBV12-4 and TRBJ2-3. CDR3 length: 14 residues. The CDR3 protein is CASSLAGAADTQYF.

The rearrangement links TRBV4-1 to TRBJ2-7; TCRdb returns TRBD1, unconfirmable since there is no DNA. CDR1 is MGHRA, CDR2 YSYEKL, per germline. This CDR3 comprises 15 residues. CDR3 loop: CASSQVGTGGYEQYF.

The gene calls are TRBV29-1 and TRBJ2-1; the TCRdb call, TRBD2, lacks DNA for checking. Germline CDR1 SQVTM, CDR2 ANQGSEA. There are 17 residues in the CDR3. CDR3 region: CSVERGGLAGLYNEQFF.

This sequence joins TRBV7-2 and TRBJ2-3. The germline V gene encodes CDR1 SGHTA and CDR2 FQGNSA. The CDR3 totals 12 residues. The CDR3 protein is CASSLRQMTQYF.

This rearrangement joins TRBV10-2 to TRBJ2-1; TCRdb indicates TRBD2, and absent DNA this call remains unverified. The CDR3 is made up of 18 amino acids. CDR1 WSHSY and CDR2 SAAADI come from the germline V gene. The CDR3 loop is CASSEPTRPSGSYNEQFF.

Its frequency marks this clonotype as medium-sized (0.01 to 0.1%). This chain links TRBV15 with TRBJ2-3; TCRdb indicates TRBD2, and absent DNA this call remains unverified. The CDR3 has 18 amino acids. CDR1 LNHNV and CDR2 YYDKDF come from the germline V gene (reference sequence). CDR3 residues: CATSRDLSGGPDTDTQYF.

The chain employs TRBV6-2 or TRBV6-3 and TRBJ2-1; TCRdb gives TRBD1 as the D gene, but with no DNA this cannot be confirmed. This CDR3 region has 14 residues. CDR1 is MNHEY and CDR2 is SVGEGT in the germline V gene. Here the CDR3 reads CASSPFLDWNEQFF.

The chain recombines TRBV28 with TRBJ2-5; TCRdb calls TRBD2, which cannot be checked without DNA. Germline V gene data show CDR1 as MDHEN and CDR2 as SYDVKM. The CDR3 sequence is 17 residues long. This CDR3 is CASSSRLQGLAGETQYF.

The CDR3 sequence: CASSHLTGRLDSPLHF. The chain employs TRBV4-3 and TRBJ1-6; lacking DNA, the TRBD1 call made by TCRdb goes unchecked. Germline CDR1 reads LGHNA; CDR2 reads YSLEER. This CDR3 spans 16 amino acids.

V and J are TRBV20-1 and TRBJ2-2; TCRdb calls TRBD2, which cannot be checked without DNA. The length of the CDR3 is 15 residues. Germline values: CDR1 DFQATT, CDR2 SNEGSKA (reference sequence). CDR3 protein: CSATDSGLATGELFF.

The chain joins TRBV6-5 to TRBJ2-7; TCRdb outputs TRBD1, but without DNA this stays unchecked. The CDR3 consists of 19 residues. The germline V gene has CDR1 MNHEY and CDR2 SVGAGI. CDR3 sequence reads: CASSIGTQTGAGLAYEQYF.

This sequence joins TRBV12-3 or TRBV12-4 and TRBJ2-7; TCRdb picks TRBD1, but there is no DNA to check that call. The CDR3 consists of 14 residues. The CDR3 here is CASSLRGPDHEQYF.

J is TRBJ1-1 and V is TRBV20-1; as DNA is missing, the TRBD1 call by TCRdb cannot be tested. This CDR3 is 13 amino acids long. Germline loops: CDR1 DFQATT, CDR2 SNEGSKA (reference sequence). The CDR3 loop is CSAPAGQNTEAFF.

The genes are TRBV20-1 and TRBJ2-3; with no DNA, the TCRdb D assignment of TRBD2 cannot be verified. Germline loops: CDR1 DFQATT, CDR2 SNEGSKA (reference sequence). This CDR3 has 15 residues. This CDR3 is CSVTPGAGEADTQYF.